These 21 T cell receptor beta chains were sequenced from one sample in a study of cytomegalovirus exposure and HLA in healthy donors. The PCR employed 60 Vbeta primers together with 13 Jbeta primers. Sequencing used immunoSEQ multiplex PCR; TCRdb keeps in-frame clones, though not all of them. The profile shows 130,000 to 150,000 clones, approximately 70% of them singletons. Sequenced sample: PBMCs. The receptors come from a human donor in good health.

The chain recombines TRBV2 with TRBJ2-3; a possible D gene is TRBD2 (5 bases). CDR3 length: 12 amino acids. CDR1 and CDR2 from the germline V gene are SNHLY and FYNNEI. The CDR3 spells CGGSAATDTQYF. DNA for the CDR3: TGTGGGGGTAGCGCCGCCACAGATACGCAGTATTTT.

This chain uses TRBV29-1 with TRBJ2-3, with 11 bases matching TRBD2. The V segment lost 6 bases and the J segment 6 bases; nucleotides outside the gene matches: 2. The CDR3 covers 12 residues. Germline V lookup: CDR1 SQVTM, CDR2 ANQGSEA. CDR3 loop: CSVGLAVDTQYF. The CDR3 nucleotides are TGCAGCGTGGGACTAGCGGTCGATACGCAGTATTTT.

This clone has just a few counts. At one boundary the junction diverges from the germline segment, which might be a read error. The rearrangement links TRBV7-9 to TRBJ1-5, with a weak D call TRBD1 (6 bases). CDR3 length: 15 residues. Germline V gene sequence: CDR1 SEHNR, CDR2 FQNEAQ (reference sequence). The CDR3 DNA sequence: TGTTCCAGCAGCTTAGGGGGGCTCAACAATCAGCCCCAGCATTTT. This encodes CSSSLGGLNNQPQHF. Together with reference TRBV7-9 and TRBJ1-5, the CDR3 gives the full variable domain: DTGVSQNPRHKITKRGQNVTFRCDPISEHNRLYWYRQTLGQGPEFLTYFQNEAQLEKSRLLSDRFSAERPKGSFSTLEIQRTEQGDSAMYLCSSSLGGLNNQPQHFGDGTRLSIL.

V gene TRBV7-8 combines with J gene TRBJ2-1; 15 positions match TRBD2. Per the germline V gene, CDR1 is SGHVS and CDR2 is FQNEAQ. The V segment lost 5 bases and the J segment 7 bases; nucleotides outside the gene matches: 3. The CDR3 loop spans 15 amino acids. The CDR3 DNA sequence: TGTGCCAGCAGCGACGGGACTAGCGGGGGGAATGAGCAGTTCTTC. It yields the protein CASSDGTSGGNEQFF.

The V call is TRBV2, the J call TRBJ2-5; 10 bases map to TRBD2. Germline V gives CDR1 SNHLY, CDR2 FYNNEI. The V and J ends lost 2 bases and 3 bases, in that order; junction bases with no gene match: 0. This CDR3 has 14 amino acids. CDR3 sequence reads: CASSELAGEETQYF. As DNA, the CDR3 is TGTGCCAGCAGTGAACTAGCGGGGGAAGAGACCCAGTACTTC.

This chain uses TRBV2 with TRBJ1-4; possible D gene TRBD1, 6 bases. This CDR3 spans 12 amino acids. CDR1 is SNHLY and CDR2 is FYNNEI in the germline V gene. V gave up 10 bases and J gave up 6 bases, with 12 bases separating them. Here the CDR3 reads CAIRRQDEKLFF. DNA for the CDR3: TGTGCCATCAGACGACAGGATGAAAAACTGTTTTTT.

This clone has only one observation. The chain employs TRBV15 and TRBJ1-2; 9 nucleotides match TRBD1. V shed 8 bases and J 6 bases; nucleotides not matched to a gene: 7. The germline V gene has CDR1 LNHNV and CDR2 YYDKDF (reference sequence). The CDR3 loop spans 13 amino acids. The CDR3 nucleotides read TGTGCCACCCGGGACAGGGTTTCTAATGGCTACACCTTC. It codes for CATRDRVSNGYTF.

V usage is TRBV6-6 and J usage is TRBJ2-1; 9 positions agree with TRBD1. Germline CDR1 and CDR2: MNHNY and SVGAGI (reference sequence). J was trimmed by 7 bases and V by 6 bases; bases with no gene match: 4. The CDR3 totals 13 residues. The CDR3 nucleotides read TGTGCCAGCAGAGCGACAGGGGGGAATGAGCAGTTCTTC. Its translation: CASRATGGNEQFF.

The V and J genes are TRBV7-2 and TRBJ2-1, with TRBD2 matching over 11 bases. V was pared by 5 bases and J by 7 bases, with 10 bases of the junction left unmatched. Germline V lookup: CDR1 SGHTA, CDR2 FQGNSA. This CDR3 is 16 amino acids long. CDR3 DNA sequence: TGTGCCAGCAGCCTTAGCGGGAGGGCCCTCAGGAATGAGCAGTTCTTC. Encoded protein: CASSLSGRALRNEQFF.

The rearrangement links TRBV5-4 to TRBJ2-7; the match to TRBD1 covers 10 bases. The CDR3 consists of 16 residues. V trimming: 3 bases; J trimming: 5 bases; junction bases outside the gene matches: 11. Germline CDR1 SGHNT, CDR2 YYREEE (reference sequence). The CDR3 DNA follows: TGTGCCAGCAGCTCCGACAGGGGGCCCACTATAGACGAGCAGTACTTC. It translates to CASSSDRGPTIDEQYF.

V usage is TRBV30 and J usage is TRBJ2-1; 9 bases line up with TRBD1. The germline V gene encodes CDR1 GTSNPN and CDR2 SVGIG (reference sequence). With V trimmed by 1 base and J by 3 bases, 7 bases remained unmatched. There are 16 residues in the CDR3. CDR3 nucleotide sequence: TGTGCCTGGAGTGCAAGCCGGGACAGGGACTACAATGAGCAGTTCTTC. Translated: CAWSASRDRDYNEQFF.

V and J are TRBV9 and TRBJ2-3; 7 nucleotides match TRBD2. Unmatched junction bases numbered 17, after V lost 3 bases and J lost 4 bases. Germline V lookup: CDR1 SGDLS, CDR2 YYNGEE. This CDR3 comprises 18 residues. CDR3 residues: CASSAVLGLSGTPDTQYF. CDR3 DNA sequence: TGTGCCAGCAGCGCGGTACTGGGACTATCGGGAACCCCAGATACGCAGTATTTT.

CDR3 residues: CASSYPQGYEQFF. The CDR3 nucleotides read TGTGCCAGCAGTTACCCACAGGGCTATGAGCAGTTCTTC. This sequence joins TRBV6-5 and TRBJ2-1; D is possibly TRBD1 (6 bases). Germline V gives CDR1 MNHEY, CDR2 SVGAGI. V shed 2 bases and J shed 8 bases, with 10 bases lying between them. This CDR3 has 13 amino acids.

This clone showed up just a few times. The chain has TRBV4-1 and TRBJ1-1; tentatively, D is TRBD1 (5 bases). The CDR3 is 13 amino acids. Trimming took 0 bases from V and 11 from J, leaving 13 bases between them. The germline V gene has CDR1 MGHRA and CDR2 YSYEKL. CDR3: CASSQEGGGSAFF. Here the CDR3 DNA reads TGCGCCAGCAGCCAAGAGGGGGGAGGGTCCGCTTTCTTT.

The chain joins TRBV7-3 to TRBJ2-2, with 9 bases identical to TRBD1. The CDR3 length is 16 residues. Germline CDR1 SGHTA, CDR2 FQGTGA. After removal of 4 bases from V and 6 bases from J, the junction contained 9 bases not matched to a gene. DNA for the CDR3: TGTGCCAGCAGCTCGTCCCGGACAGGGGTCTCCGGGGAGCTGTTTTTT. Encoded protein: CASSSSRTGVSGELFF.

The chain carries TRBV7-6 and TRBJ2-3, with 9 bases fitting TRBD2. Losses at the gene ends were 5 bases for V and 3 bases for J; bases not matched to a gene: 3. Germline loops: CDR1 SGHVS, CDR2 FNYEAQ. The CDR3 is 14 amino acids. The CDR3: CASSRGLATDTQYF. The DNA for the CDR3 is TGTGCCAGCAGCCGGGGACTAGCTACAGATACGCAGTATTTT.

Here the CDR3 reads CASSLYLAGVSNEQFF. Written as DNA, the CDR3 is TGTGCCAGCAGTTTATATCTAGCGGGGGTTAGCAATGAGCAGTTCTTC. This sequence joins TRBV27 and TRBJ2-1, with 10 bases aligning to TRBD2. V shed 1 base and J 6 bases; nucleotides not matched to a gene: 6. Germline V gene lookup returns CDR1 MNHEY and CDR2 SMNVEV (reference sequence). The CDR3 consists of 16 residues.

This chain joins TRBV5-4 and TRBJ1-3; D is unresolved. The CDR3 contains 11 residues. Germline values: CDR1 SGHNT, CDR2 YYREEE (reference sequence). The V end was cut by 7 bases, the J end by 8 bases, with 10 bases between. The CDR3 region has the DNA TGTGCCAGCGAGGTCGGGGACACCATATATTTT. It is translated as CASEVGDTIYF.

This clone has just a few counts. The chain recombines TRBV18 with TRBJ1-2; unclear D gene. CDR3 length equals 13 residues. Trimming removed 5 bases at V and 7 bases at J, with 14 bases between. Germline V gene lookup returns CDR1 KGHSH and CDR2 LQKENI. The CDR3 nucleotides read TGTGCCAGCTCATTACCGTTCGCGAGTGGCTACACCTTC. It yields the protein CASSLPFASGYTF.

The CDR3 protein is CASSKGRSGGAYEQYF. CDR3 nucleotides: TGTGCCAGCAGCAAAGGGCGCTCCGGGGGAGCCTACGAGCAGTACTTC. The chain links TRBV14 to TRBJ2-7, with D possibly being TRBD2 (6 bases). Between the trimmed V and J ends, which lost 5 bases and 2 bases, there was a span of 19 bases. The germline CDR1 and CDR2 sequences are SGHDN and FVKESK. The CDR3 extends over 16 amino acids.

The V and J genes are TRBV4-1 and TRBJ1-6; 7 bases fit TRBD1. V gave up 4 bases and J gave up 6 bases; unmatched junction bases: 6. Per germline, CDR1 MGHRA and CDR2 YSYEKL. This CDR3 is 15 amino acids long. The CDR3 region is CASSLGQVFNSPLHF. The CDR3 DNA reads TGCGCCAGCAGCCTCGGACAGGTTTTTAATTCACCCCTCCACTTT.